This TCR beta chain was documented in a study of T cell repertoires in cytomegalovirus infection. About the study: Signatures in public TCR beta sequences pointed to both CMV infection and matching HLA type.

TCRdb reprocessed the reads with MiXCR, giving one entry per CDR3 protein. Seen here are 170,000 or so distinct CDR3 sequences, approximately 18% observed once, and the top ten hold almost 25%. Germline V gene data show CDR1 as SGHVS and CDR2 as FNYEAQ. The CDR3 spans 16 residues. The ends were cut back, 5 bases at V and 0 bases at J, with 17 bases in the middle. Sample: CD8+ T cells from PBMCs. The receptor was derived from a human donor in good health (CMV status not recorded). Some clones in this sample may be carry-over from other donors' samples. The J gene is TRBJ2-7, the V gene TRBV7-6, with D possibly matching TRBD1 (6 bases). CDR3 in amino acids: CASSRLRGGSSYEQYF. As DNA, the CDR3 is TGTGCCAGCAGCAGGCTACGAGGGGGAAGCTCCTACGAGCAGTACTTC.